This T cell receptor beta chain was found in a study of blood T cell repertoires in COVID-19. This CDR3 is built from 15 residues. Germline CDR1 is MGHRA and CDR2 is YSYEKL. V shed 2 bases and J shed 0 bases, with 8 bases lying between them. Study processing details: The authors estimated nucleated cell counts from reference gene primer amplification. Generated by immunoSEQ multiplex PCR, the TCRdb table keeps only in-frame clones and is missing some. The D gene and trimming were derived from the DNA, and the V and J assignments and clone size from that table. Among approximately 300,000 clones listed, roughly 90% were seen once.

Material for sequencing was peripheral blood. The chain joins TRBV4-1 to TRBJ1-5, with unresolved D. The clonotype was recovered from a man younger than 30 who had recovered from COVID-19. The CDR3 protein is CASSQRRGSNQPQHF. The CDR3 DNA sequence: TGCGCCAGCAGCCAACGCCGGGGTAGCAATCAGCCCCAGCATTTT.